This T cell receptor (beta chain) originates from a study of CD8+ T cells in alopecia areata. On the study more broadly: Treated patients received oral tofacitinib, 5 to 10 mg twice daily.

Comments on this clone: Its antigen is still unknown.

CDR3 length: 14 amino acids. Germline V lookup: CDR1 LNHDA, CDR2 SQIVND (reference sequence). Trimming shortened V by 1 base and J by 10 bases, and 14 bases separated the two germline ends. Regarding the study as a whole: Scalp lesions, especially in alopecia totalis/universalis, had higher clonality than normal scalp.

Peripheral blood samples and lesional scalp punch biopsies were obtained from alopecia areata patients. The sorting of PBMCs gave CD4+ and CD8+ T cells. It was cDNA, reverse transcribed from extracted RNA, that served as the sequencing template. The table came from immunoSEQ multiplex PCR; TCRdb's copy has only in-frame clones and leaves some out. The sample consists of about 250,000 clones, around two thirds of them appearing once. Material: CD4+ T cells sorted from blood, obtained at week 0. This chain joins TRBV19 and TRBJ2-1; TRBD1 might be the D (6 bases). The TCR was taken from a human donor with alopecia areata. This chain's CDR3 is CASSIGTTGTEQFF. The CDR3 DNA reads TGTGCCAGTAGTATAGGCACAACCGGGACAGAGCAGTTCTTC.